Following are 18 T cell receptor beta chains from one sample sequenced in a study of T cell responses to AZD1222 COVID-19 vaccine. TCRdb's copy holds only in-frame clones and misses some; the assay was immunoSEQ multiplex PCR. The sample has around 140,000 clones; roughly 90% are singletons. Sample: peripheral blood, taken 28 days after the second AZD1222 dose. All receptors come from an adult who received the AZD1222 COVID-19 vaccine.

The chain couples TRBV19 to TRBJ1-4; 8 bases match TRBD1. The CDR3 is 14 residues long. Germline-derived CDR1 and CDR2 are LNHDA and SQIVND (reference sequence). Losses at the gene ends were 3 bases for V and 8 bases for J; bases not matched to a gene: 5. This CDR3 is CASSIGQGREKLFF. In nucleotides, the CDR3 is TGTGCCAGTAGTATCGGACAGGGACGAGAAAAACTGTTTTTT.

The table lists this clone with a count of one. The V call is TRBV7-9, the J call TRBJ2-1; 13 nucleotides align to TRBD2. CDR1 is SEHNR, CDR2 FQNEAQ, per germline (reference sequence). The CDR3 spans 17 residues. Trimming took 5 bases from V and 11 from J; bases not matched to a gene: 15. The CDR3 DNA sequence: TGTGCCAGCAGCCAAAGGACTAGCGGGAGTGGGACCTTTAAGCAGTTCTTC. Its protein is CASSQRTSGSGTFKQFF.

CDR3 loop: CATSLADGSYEQYF. CDR3 coding DNA: TGTGCCACCTCCCTGGCGGACGGTTCCTACGAGCAGTACTTC. The V gene is TRBV6-5, the J gene TRBJ2-7; D call uncertain. The CDR3 spans 14 residues. Germline CDR1 and CDR2: MNHEY and SVGAGI. V gave up 10 bases and J gave up 1 base, with 17 bases separating them.

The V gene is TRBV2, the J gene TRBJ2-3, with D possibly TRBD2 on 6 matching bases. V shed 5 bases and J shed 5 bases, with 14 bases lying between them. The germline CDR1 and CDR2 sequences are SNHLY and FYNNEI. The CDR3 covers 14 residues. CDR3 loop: CASSSRGAEDTQYF. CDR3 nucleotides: TGTGCCAGCAGTTCGCGGGGAGCGGAAGATACGCAGTATTTT.

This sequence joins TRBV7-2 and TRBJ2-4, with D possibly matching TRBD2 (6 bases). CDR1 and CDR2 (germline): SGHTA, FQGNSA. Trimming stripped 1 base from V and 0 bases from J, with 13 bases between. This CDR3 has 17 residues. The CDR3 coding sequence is TGTGCCAGCAGCTTAGGCGGGGTGGGCCTAGCCAAAAACATTCAGTACTTC. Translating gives CASSLGGVGLAKNIQYF.

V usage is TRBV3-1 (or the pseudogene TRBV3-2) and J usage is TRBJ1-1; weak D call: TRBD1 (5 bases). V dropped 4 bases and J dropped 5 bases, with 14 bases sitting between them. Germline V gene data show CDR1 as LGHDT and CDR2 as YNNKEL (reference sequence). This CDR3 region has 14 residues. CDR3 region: CASSPVAGGTEAFF. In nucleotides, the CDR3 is TGTGCCAGCAGCCCCGTGGCGGGGGGGACTGAAGCTTTCTTT.

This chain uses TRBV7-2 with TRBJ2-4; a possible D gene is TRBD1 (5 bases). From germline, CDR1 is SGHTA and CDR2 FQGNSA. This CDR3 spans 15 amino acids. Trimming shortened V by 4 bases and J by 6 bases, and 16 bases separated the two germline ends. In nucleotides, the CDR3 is TGTGCCAGCAGCTCCCCCGGACACGGCCCAAACATTCAGTACTTC. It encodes CASSSPGHGPNIQYF.

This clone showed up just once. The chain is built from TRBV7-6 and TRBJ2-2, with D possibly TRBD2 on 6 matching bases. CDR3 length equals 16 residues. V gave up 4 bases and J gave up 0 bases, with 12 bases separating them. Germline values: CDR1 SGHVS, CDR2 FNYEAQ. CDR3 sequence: CASSSTGTANTGELFF. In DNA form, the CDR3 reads TGTGCCAGCAGCTCTACCGGGACTGCGAACACCGGGGAGCTGTTTTTT.

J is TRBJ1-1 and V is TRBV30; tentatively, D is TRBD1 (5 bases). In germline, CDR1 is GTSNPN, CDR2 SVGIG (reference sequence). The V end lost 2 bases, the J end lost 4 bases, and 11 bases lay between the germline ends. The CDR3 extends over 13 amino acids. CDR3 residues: CAWSTLTGTEAFF. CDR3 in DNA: TGTGCCTGGAGTACCCTCACAGGCACTGAAGCTTTCTTT.

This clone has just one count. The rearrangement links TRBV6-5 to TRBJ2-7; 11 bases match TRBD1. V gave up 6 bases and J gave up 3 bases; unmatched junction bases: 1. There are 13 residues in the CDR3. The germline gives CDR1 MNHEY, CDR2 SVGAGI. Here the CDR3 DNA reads TGTGCCAGCAGGGGGACAGGGGGCTACGAGCAGTACGTC. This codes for CASRGTGGYEQYV.

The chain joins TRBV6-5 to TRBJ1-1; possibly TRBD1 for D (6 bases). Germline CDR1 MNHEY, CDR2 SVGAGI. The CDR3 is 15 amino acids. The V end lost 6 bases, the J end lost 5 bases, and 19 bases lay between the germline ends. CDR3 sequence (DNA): TGTGCCAGCAGCCCCGAGGGGGGCTCGTGGACTGAAGCTTTCTTT. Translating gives CASSPEGGSWTEAFF.

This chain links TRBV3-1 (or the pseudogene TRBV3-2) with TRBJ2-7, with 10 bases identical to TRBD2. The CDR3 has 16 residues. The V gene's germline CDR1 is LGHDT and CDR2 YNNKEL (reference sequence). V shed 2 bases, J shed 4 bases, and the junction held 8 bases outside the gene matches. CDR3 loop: CASSQIGLAGDYEQYF. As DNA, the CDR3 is TGTGCCAGCAGCCAAATCGGGCTAGCGGGAGATTACGAGCAGTACTTC.

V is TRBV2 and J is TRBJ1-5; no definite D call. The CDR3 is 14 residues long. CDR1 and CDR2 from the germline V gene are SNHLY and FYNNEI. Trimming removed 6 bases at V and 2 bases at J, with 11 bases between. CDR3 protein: CASSDRHRNQPQHF. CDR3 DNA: TGTGCCAGCAGCGATAGACATCGCAATCAGCCCCAGCATTTT.

The CDR3 loop reads CASRTGGRMNSPLHF. CDR3 in DNA: TGTGCCAGCAGAACGGGCGGACGGATGAATTCACCCCTCCACTTT. The chain is built from TRBV6-5 and TRBJ1-6; D not certain. The germline gives CDR1 MNHEY, CDR2 SVGAGI. The CDR3 loop spans 15 amino acids. The V end was cut by 6 bases, the J end by 7 bases, with 16 bases between.

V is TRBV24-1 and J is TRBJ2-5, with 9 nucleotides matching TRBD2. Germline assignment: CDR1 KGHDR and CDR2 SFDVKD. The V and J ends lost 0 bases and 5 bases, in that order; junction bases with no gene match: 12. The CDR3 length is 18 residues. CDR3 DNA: TGTGCCACCAGTGATTTGCAAGGGGCGGGAGGGCGGCTGGAGACCCAGTACTTC. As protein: CATSDLQGAGGRLETQYF.

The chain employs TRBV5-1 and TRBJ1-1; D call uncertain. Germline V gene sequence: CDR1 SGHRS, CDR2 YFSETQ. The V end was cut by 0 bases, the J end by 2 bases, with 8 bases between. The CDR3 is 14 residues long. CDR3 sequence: CASSLGEVNTEAFF. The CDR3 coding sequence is TGCGCCAGCAGCTTGGGGGAGGTTAACACTGAAGCTTTCTTT.

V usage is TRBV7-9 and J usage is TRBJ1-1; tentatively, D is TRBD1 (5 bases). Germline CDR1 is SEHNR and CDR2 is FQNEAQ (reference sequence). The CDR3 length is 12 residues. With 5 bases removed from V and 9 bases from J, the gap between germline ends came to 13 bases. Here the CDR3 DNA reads TGTGCCAGCAGCCCTTCCGGGACTAAAGCTTTCTTT. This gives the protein CASSPSGTKAFF.

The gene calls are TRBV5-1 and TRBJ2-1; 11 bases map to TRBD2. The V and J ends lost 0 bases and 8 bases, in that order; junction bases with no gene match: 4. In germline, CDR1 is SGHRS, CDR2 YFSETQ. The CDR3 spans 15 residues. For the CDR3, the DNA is TGCGCCAGCAGCTTGGAAGCTAGCGGGAGGTATGAGCAGTTCTTC. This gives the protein CASSLEASGRYEQFF.